The next 18 T cell receptor beta chains were all read from a single sample in a study of shared clonotypes between healthy human individuals. Sequencing was performed with immunoSEQ multiplex PCR; in TCRdb, only in-frame clones are kept and a portion is missing. The table records about 2 million clones, about 95% of them present only once. As defined, naive CD8 cells were CD45RO-negative and positively selected for CCR7, with terminally differentiated effector memory CD45RA+ cells excluded. The sample comprised naive CD8+ T cells sorted from blood. All receptors derive from a man between 18 and 35 years old in good health.

The rearrangement links TRBV6-6 to TRBJ2-2; D possibly corresponds to TRBD2 (5 bases). In germline, CDR1 is MNHNY, CDR2 SVGAGI (reference sequence). CDR3 length equals 14 residues. The V and J ends lost 5 bases and 2 bases respectively, with 9 bases between them. The CDR3 DNA reads TGTGCCAGCAGTCCAGGACTTAACACCGGGGAGCTGTTTTTT. Translated: CASSPGLNTGELFF.

The V call is TRBV5-6, the J call TRBJ2-3; a possible D gene is TRBD1 (5 bases). Germline V lookup: CDR1 SGHDT, CDR2 YYEEEE. This CDR3 has 17 residues. V dropped 4 bases and J dropped 4 bases, with 22 bases sitting between them. As DNA, the CDR3 is TGTGCCAGCAGCCCTCCGGCCAGGGATACCCCACCAGATACGCAGTATTTT. Amino acids: CASSPPARDTPPDTQYF.

The CDR3 nucleotides are TGTGCCAGCAGCTTAGAATCTGGGCACGAGTGGACCCAGTACTTC. Protein: CASSLESGHEWTQYF. The chain uses TRBV11-2 and TRBJ2-5; D is unresolved. From germline, CDR1 is SGHAT and CDR2 FQNNGV. The V end lost 0 bases, the J end lost 7 bases, and 15 bases lay between the germline ends. CDR3 length equals 15 residues.

The chain combines TRBV30 with TRBJ1-2; 9 bases map to TRBD1. CDR1 and CDR2 (germline): GTSNPN, SVGIG (reference sequence). The CDR3 is made up of 16 amino acids. V shed 5 bases, J shed 2 bases, and the junction held 12 bases outside the gene matches. CDR3 protein: CAWDGTGRFWNYGYTF. The CDR3 DNA follows: TGTGCCTGGGATGGGACAGGGCGGTTTTGGAACTATGGCTACACCTTC.

This chain connects TRBV10-3 to TRBJ2-2; D is possibly TRBD2 (6 bases). The CDR3 length is 19 residues. With 2 bases removed from V and 0 bases from J, the gap between germline ends came to 19 bases. Germline V gene sequence: CDR1 ENHRY, CDR2 SYGVKD. The CDR3 coding sequence is TGTGCCATCAGTGAGGCGTTAAGAACTAGCCTAACGAACACCGGGGAGCTGTTTTTT. It translates to CAISEALRTSLTNTGELFF.

The rearrangement links TRBV2 to TRBJ2-4; TRBD2 matches 9 bases. This CDR3 is 17 amino acids long. V shed 8 bases, J shed 5 bases, and the junction held 16 bases outside the gene matches. CDR1 and CDR2 (germline): SNHLY, FYNNEI. CDR3 DNA sequence: TGTGCCAGCGCCGAAGGGCTAGCGGGAAGAACGGAAAACATTCAGTACTTC. It yields the protein CASAEGLAGRTENIQYF.

V and J are TRBV9 and TRBJ2-2, with 12 bases identical to TRBD2. The CDR3 loop spans 16 amino acids. Trimming cost V 4 bases and J 5 bases; bases outside gene matches: 6. Looked up from germline, CDR1 is SGDLS and CDR2 is YYNGEE. CDR3 DNA sequence: TGTGCCAGCAGCCCCTTTACTAGCGGGGGGACCGGGGAGCTGTTTTTT. Its translation: CASSPFTSGGTGELFF.

J is TRBJ2-2 and V is TRBV27; 13 bases align to TRBD2. Germline V lookup: CDR1 MNHEY, CDR2 SMNVEV (reference sequence). The CDR3 sequence is 22 residues long. The junction had 21 bases not matched to a gene; V was cut back by 8 bases and J by 0 bases. CDR3 loop: CASPKEGLAGSKPLANTGELFF. The CDR3 DNA follows: TGTGCCAGCCCAAAGGAGGGACTAGCGGGAAGTAAACCCCTCGCGAACACCGGGGAGCTGTTTTTT.

The chain carries TRBV7-9 and TRBJ1-1; TRBD1 agrees at 11 bases. CDR3 size: 17 residues. V lost 3 bases, J lost 1 base, and 7 bases stayed unmatched. Germline CDR1 is SEHNR and CDR2 is FQNEAQ (reference sequence). CDR3 nucleotides: TGTGCCAGCAGCTTCGGCGGGACAGGGGGTTCGAACACTGAAGCTTTCTTT. Amino acid sequence: CASSFGGTGGSNTEAFF.

J is TRBJ2-5 and V is TRBV2; D not certain. Per germline, CDR1 SNHLY and CDR2 FYNNEI. The CDR3 totals 13 residues. V lost 3 bases to trimming and J lost 5 bases, with 10 bases between them. The CDR3 is CASSDANAETQYF. The CDR3 nucleotides are TGTGCCAGCAGTGACGCAAATGCGGAGACCCAGTACTTC.

A note on this clone: This sample includes further DNA sequences coding for the same CDR3. The V and J genes are TRBV28 and TRBJ2-7; D perhaps matches TRBD1 (7 bases). V was trimmed by 2 bases and J by 2 bases, leaving 10 bases between them. CDR1 and CDR2 (germline): MDHEN, SYDVKM. The CDR3 length is 14 residues. The CDR3 spells CASSLAGQTYEQYF. CDR3 coding DNA: TGTGCCAGCAGTTTAGCGGGACAGACCTACGAGCAGTACTTC.

CDR3 sequence (DNA): TGTGCCAGCAGCTTAAACGGGGACTACAATGAGCAGTTCTTC. Protein sequence: CASSLNGDYNEQFF. J is TRBJ2-1 and V is TRBV7-3; D is perhaps TRBD2 (5 bases). The V end lost 1 base, the J end lost 3 bases, and 7 bases lay between the germline ends. Germline V gene sequence: CDR1 SGHTA, CDR2 FQGTGA. There are 14 residues in the CDR3.

This chain links TRBV5-4 with TRBJ2-2; D tentatively fits TRBD1 or TRBD2 (6 bases each). This CDR3 spans 15 amino acids. V lost 4 bases, J lost 6 bases, and 16 bases lay in between. Germline lookup yields CDR1 SGHNT and CDR2 YYREEE (reference sequence). CDR3 in DNA: TGTGCCAGCAGCGACGGCACAGGGACTCCCGGGGAGCTGTTTTTT. Residues: CASSDGTGTPGELFF.

This chain uses TRBV5-1 with TRBJ2-1, with D unresolved. Trimming pared 1 base from V and 2 bases from J, leaving 10 bases between. CDR3 length: 15 residues. Germline CDR1 is SGHRS and CDR2 is YFSETQ. The CDR3 nucleotides read TGCGCCAGCAGCTTGAGCTTGGGCGCCTACAATGAGCAGTTCTTC. Translated, it gives CASSLSLGAYNEQFF.

The V and J genes are TRBV5-6 and TRBJ2-5; D assignment may be TRBD1 or TRBD2 (5 bases each). The CDR3 contains 13 residues. V gave up 4 bases and J gave up 5 bases, with 12 bases separating them. CDR1 and CDR2 from the germline V gene are SGHDT and YYEEEE. The CDR3 spells CASSRGWGETQYF. For the CDR3, the DNA is TGTGCCAGCAGCCGCGGGTGGGGGGAGACCCAGTACTTC. Using reference TRBV5-6 and TRBJ2-5 for the parts outside the CDR3, the full variable domain is DAGVTQSPTHLIKTRGQQVTLRCSPKSGHDTVSWYQQALGQGPQFIFQYYEEEERQRGNFPDRFSGHQFPNYSSELNVNALLLGDSALYLCASSRGWGETQYFGPGTRLLVL.

V and J are TRBV4-3 and TRBJ2-1; 7 positions match TRBD2. The germline gives CDR1 LGHNA, CDR2 YSLEER. The trim removed 0 bases at V and 9 bases at J, leaving 14 bases unmatched. The CDR3 contains 17 residues. CDR3 coding DNA: TGCGCCAGCAGCCAAGATGAAGGCGGGAGCGAGTCGAGTGAGCAGTTCTTC. Amino acids: CASSQDEGGSESSEQFF.

The chain carries TRBV5-1 and TRBJ2-7; D remains ambiguous. Deletions cut 1 base from V and 5 bases from J, with 13 bases between. The CDR3 is made up of 14 amino acids. Germline-derived CDR1 and CDR2 are SGHRS and YFSETQ. The CDR3 DNA sequence: TGCGCCAGCAGCTTGCCAAAGCCCAGCAACGAGCAGTACTTC. This codes for CASSLPKPSNEQYF.

This clone appeared once. The V call is TRBV6-5, the J call TRBJ2-1; TRBD2 agrees at 7 bases. CDR1 and CDR2 from the germline V gene are MNHEY and SVGAGI. J lost 6 bases, V lost 2 bases, and 7 bases had no gene match. The CDR3 has 15 residues. CDR3 residues: CASSYQMGTTNEQFF. The CDR3 region has the DNA TGTGCCAGCAGTTACCAGATGGGGACTACCAATGAGCAGTTCTTC.